This paragraph reports one TCR beta chain. The study drew participants aged about 18 to 89 years from approximately 23 US areas. Researchers sorted participants into cohorts using their self-reported clinical history. Cohort 3 recovery required two negative PCRs, clearance, or symptom resolution. The data were taken from a study of blood T cell repertoires in COVID-19. Study information: The analysed material was cDNA or gDNA that came from T cells, B-cell-depleted T cells, or PBMCs.

The CDR3 contains 13 residues. Per germline, CDR1 DFQATT and CDR2 SNEGSKA (reference sequence). Trimming cost V 3 bases and J 10 bases; bases outside gene matches: 6. Repertoires were generated with immunoSEQ multiplex PCR, while TCRdb's copy carries only in-frame clones and drops some. The sample carries around 330,000 clones, about nine tenths recorded once. The clonotype comes from a man aged 60 to 69 who had recovered from COVID-19. Sequencing was done on a sample of PBMCs or T cells enriched from blood (not recorded which). The rearrangement joins TRBV20-1 to TRBJ1-6; 7 bases agree with TRBD1. The CDR3 here is CSASVQGDSPLHF. The CDR3 DNA is TGCAGTGCTAGTGTTCAGGGGGACTCACCCCTCCACTTT.